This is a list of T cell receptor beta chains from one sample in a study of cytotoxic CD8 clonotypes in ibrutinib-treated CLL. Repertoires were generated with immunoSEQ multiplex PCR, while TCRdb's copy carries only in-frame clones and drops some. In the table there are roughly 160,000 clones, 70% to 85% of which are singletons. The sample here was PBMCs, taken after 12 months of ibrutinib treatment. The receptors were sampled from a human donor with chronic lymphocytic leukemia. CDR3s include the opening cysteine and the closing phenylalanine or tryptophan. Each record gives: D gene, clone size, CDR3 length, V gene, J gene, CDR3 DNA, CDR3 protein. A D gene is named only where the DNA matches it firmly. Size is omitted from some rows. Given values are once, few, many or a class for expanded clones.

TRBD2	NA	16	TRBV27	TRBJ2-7	TGTGCCAGCAGTCCCACAACTAGCGGGACATCCTACGAGCAGTACTTC	CASSPTTSGTSYEQYF
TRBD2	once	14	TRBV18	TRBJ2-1	TGTGCCAGCTCACCCCTAAAAGCGGGAAATGAGCAGTTCTTC	CASSPLKAGNEQFF
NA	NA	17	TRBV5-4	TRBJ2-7	TGTGCCAGCAGCTTGGATGGCGCGGACGGCCACTCCTACGAGCAGTACTTC	CASSLDGADGHSYEQYF
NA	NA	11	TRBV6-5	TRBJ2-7	TGTGCCAGCAGACAACAGAACGAGCAGTACTTC	CASRQQNEQYF
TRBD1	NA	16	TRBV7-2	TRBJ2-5	TGTGCCAGCAGCTTAGGGGACAGGCCCTGGGGGGAGACCCAGTACTTC	CASSLGDRPWGETQYF
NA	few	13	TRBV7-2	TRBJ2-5	TGTGCCAGCAGCCAGACGGGGGAAGAGACCCAGTACTTC	CASSQTGEETQYF
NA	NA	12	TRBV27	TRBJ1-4	TGTGCCAGCAGTTTCAGCGGGGAAAAACTGTTTTTT	CASSFSGEKLFF
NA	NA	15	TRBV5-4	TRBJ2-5	TGTGCCAGCAGCTCCCCTGCCGGGGGCCAAGAGACCCAGTACTTC	CASSSPAGGQETQYF
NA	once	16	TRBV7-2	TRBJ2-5	TGTGCCAGCAGCTTAGGGGGTTTTTCGGGCCAAGAGACCCAGTACTTC	CASSLGGFSGQETQYF
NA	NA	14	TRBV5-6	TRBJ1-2	TGTGCCAGCAGCGCACTGGACTCCGACTATGGCTACACCTTC	CASSALDSDYGYTF
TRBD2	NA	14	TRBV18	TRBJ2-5	TGTGCCAGCTCACCCTTGGGAGGGGAAGAGACCCAGTACTTC	CASSPLGGEETQYF
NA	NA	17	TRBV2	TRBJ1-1	TGTGCCAGCAGTGAAATCAGGCTTCGTAGTGTTGACACTGAAGCTTTCTTT	CASSEIRLRSVDTEAFF
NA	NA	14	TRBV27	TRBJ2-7	TGTGCCAGCCGTGGAGGGCATGGGACCTACGAGCAGTACTTC	CASRGGHGTYEQYF
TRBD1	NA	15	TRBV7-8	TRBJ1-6	TGTGCCAGCAGCCGGCGACAGGGACTTAATTCACCCCTCCACTTT	CASSRRQGLNSPLHF
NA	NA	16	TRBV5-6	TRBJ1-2	TGTGCCAGCAGCTCTAATCCCACGGGGCCGACGGGTGGCTACACCTTC	CASSSNPTGPTGGYTF
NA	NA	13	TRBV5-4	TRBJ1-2	TGTGCCAGCAGCTTAGAACTCGGGCGCGGCTACACCTTC	CASSLELGRGYTF